This TCR beta chain is drawn from a study of Tregs in tolerant kidney transplant recipients. Study-level background: Recipients received nonmyeloablative bone marrow transplants from related graft donors, with transient mixed chimerism.

Profiling relied on immunoSEQ multiplex PCR, and the TCRdb table lists in-frame clones only, not all of them. The sample includes fewer than 65,000 clones, roughly 88% of them seen just once. Findings and limits, study-wide: Tregs expanded with activated donor B cells seemed most donor-specific. Some patients' samples used different primers over time, so nucleotide sequences weren't comparable.

Regarding this clone: The antigen is not known.

This TCR derives from a human donor who received a combined kidney and bone marrow transplant. Sequencing was performed on Tregs from blood, taken before the transplant.

The CDR3 is CASRPRASGEGTQYF. The CDR3 DNA is TGTGCCAGCAGGCCCAGAGCTAGCGGGGAAGGGACCCAGTACTTC. This chain connects TRBV2 to TRBJ2-5; TRBD2 matches 9 bases. CDR1 is SNHLY, CDR2 FYNNEI, per germline. The CDR3 length is 15 residues. V gave up 6 bases and J gave up 7 bases; unmatched junction bases: 12.